What follows are 14 T cell receptor beta chains derived from one specimen sequenced in a study of cytotoxic CD8 clonotypes in ibrutinib-treated CLL. The repertoire was sequenced with immunoSEQ multiplex PCR; TCRdb's copy has only in-frame clones and lacks some. The table records 50,000 to 60,000 clones, approximately 87% of them present only once. The starting material was PBMCs, obtained after 24 months of ibrutinib treatment. The receptors originated from a human donor with chronic lymphocytic leukemia.

The chain joins TRBV28 to TRBJ2-1; D tentatively fits TRBD1 or TRBD2 (5 bases each). Germline values: CDR1 MDHEN, CDR2 SYDVKM. V was pared by 5 bases and J by 0 bases, with 14 bases between. This CDR3 has 16 residues. CDR3 amino acids: CASSSQFGGSYNEQFF. CDR3 bases: TGTGCCAGCAGTAGTCAGTTTGGGGGCTCCTACAATGAGCAGTTCTTC.

The chain is built from TRBV30 and TRBJ2-3; D call uncertain. Germline V lookup: CDR1 GTSNPN, CDR2 SVGIG (reference sequence). This CDR3 spans 12 amino acids. The V gene lost 2 bases and the J gene lost 3 bases, with 6 bases spanning the gap. The CDR3 DNA follows: TGTGCCTGGAGTCCCGGAACAGATACGCAGTATTTT. Its translation is CAWSPGTDTQYF. Based on the CDR3 plus reference TRBV30 and TRBJ2-3, the full variable domain is SQTIHQWPATLVQPVGSPLSLECTVEGTSNPNLYWYRQAAGRGLQLLFYSVGIGQISSEVPQNLSASRPQDRQFILSSKKLLLSDSGFYLCAWSPGTDTQYFGPGTRLTVL.

V usage is TRBV19 and J usage is TRBJ2-2, with 9 bases aligning to TRBD1. The germline V gene has CDR1 LNHDA and CDR2 SQIVND (reference sequence). With 7 bases clipped from V and 4 bases from J, the junction kept 7 bases outside the gene matches. The CDR3 runs to 15 residues. Written as DNA, the CDR3 is TGTGCCAGTACCCCACAGGGGGCCCTCACCGGGGAGCTGTTTTTT. Translation: CASTPQGALTGELFF.

The rearrangement uses TRBV18 and TRBJ2-5; D tentatively reads TRBD1 or TRBD2 (5 bases each). There are 15 residues in the CDR3. Germline V gene sequence: CDR1 KGHSH, CDR2 LQKENI. V was shortened by 6 bases and J by 5 bases, with 19 bases between the two germline ends. The CDR3 DNA reads as TGTGCCAGCTCCCCTAAGGGGCGGGCTTTGGAGACCCAGTACTTC. It is translated as CASSPKGRALETQYF.

The J gene is TRBJ2-3, the V gene TRBV11-3; D gene uncertain. There are 12 residues in the CDR3. The germline V gene has CDR1 SGHNT and CDR2 YENEEA. V was trimmed by 5 bases and J by 5 bases, leaving 8 bases between them. The CDR3 loop reads CASSVTGDTQYF. The DNA of the CDR3 is TGTGCCAGCAGCGTAACGGGAGATACGCAGTATTTT.

The V and J genes are TRBV5-1 and TRBJ2-5, with TRBD1 matching over 7 bases. This CDR3 is built from 12 residues. In germline, CDR1 is SGHRS, CDR2 YFSETQ. V was pared by 5 bases and J by 5 bases, with 3 bases of the junction left unmatched. CDR3 region: CASRGQLETQYF. The CDR3 DNA sequence: TGCGCCAGCAGGGGACAGCTGGAGACCCAGTACTTC.

The CDR3 coding sequence is TGTGCCAGCAGCGTAGATCCAGCGGGAGAGATGGGTGCCCAGTACTTC. Translating it yields CASSVDPAGEMGAQYF. This chain uses TRBV9 with TRBJ2-5; 8 nucleotides agree with TRBD2. V lost 0 bases, J lost 9 bases, and 13 bases stayed unmatched. From germline, CDR1 is SGDLS and CDR2 YYNGEE. The CDR3 runs to 16 residues. Looking up the rest from reference TRBV9 and TRBJ2-5 gives the full variable domain: DSGVTQTPKHLITATGQRVTLRCSPRSGDLSVYWYQQSLDQGLQFLIQYYNGEERAKGNILERFSAQQFPDLHSELNLSSLELGDSALYFCASSVDPAGEMGAQYFGPGTRLLVL.

The chain employs TRBV7-9 and TRBJ2-7; 9 positions agree with TRBD2. Losses at the gene ends were 1 base for V and 2 bases for J; bases not matched to a gene: 3. The CDR3 is 15 amino acids. From germline, CDR1 is SEHNR and CDR2 FQNEAQ (reference sequence). CDR3 bases: TGTGCCAGCAGCTTAGAGGCGGGAGGGACCTACGAGCAGTACTTC. It yields the protein CASSLEAGGTYEQYF.

The rearrangement joins TRBV2 to TRBJ2-7; D ambiguous. This CDR3 region has 11 residues. Trimming stripped 3 bases from V and 3 bases from J, with 3 bases between. Per germline, CDR1 SNHLY and CDR2 FYNNEI. The CDR3 DNA is TGTGCCAGCAGTGAGGACTACGAGCAGTACTTC. Amino acid sequence: CASSEDYEQYF.

The rearrangement links TRBV6-1 to TRBJ2-7, with D perhaps TRBD1 or TRBD2 (5 bases each). The germline V and J ends were trimmed by 9 bases and 2 bases, with 17 bases remaining between them. Germline assignment: CDR1 MNHNS and CDR2 SASEGT. CDR3 length: 14 residues. The CDR3 DNA follows: TGTGCCAGTTCGCCGGGACCCTGGGCCTACGAGCAGTACTTC. It encodes CASSPGPWAYEQYF.

V and J are TRBV25-1 and TRBJ2-7, with 8 bases identical to TRBD1. The J segment lost 0 bases and the V segment lost 4 bases, leaving 5 bases of the junction unmatched. From germline, CDR1 is MGHDK and CDR2 SYGVNS. The CDR3 is made up of 15 amino acids. The CDR3 loop reads CASSATGGLSYEQYF. As DNA, the CDR3 is TGTGCCAGCAGTGCCACAGGGGGTCTCTCCTACGAGCAGTACTTC.

This chain uses TRBV11-2 with TRBJ2-3; 11 nucleotides agree with TRBD2. Trimming removed 5 bases from V and 5 bases from J; junction bases left unmatched: 18. The CDR3 contains 19 residues. CDR1 and CDR2 (germline): SGHAT, FQNNGV. The CDR3 loop reads CASSLRTLTSGGSQDTQYF. The DNA for the CDR3 is TGTGCCAGCAGCCTACGCACACTCACTAGCGGGGGCTCCCAAGATACGCAGTATTTT.

This clone was counted only a few times. The V gene is TRBV5-1, the J gene TRBJ1-1; D might be TRBD1 (6 bases). Germline-derived CDR1 and CDR2 are SGHRS and YFSETQ. V was trimmed by 4 bases and J by 4 bases, leaving 11 bases between them. CDR3 size: 13 residues. The CDR3 coding sequence is TGCGCCAGCAGCCGGGACAAGACCACTGAAGCTTTCTTT. Residues: CASSRDKTTEAFF.

The chain has TRBV6-1 and TRBJ2-7; TRBD2 agrees at 10 bases. With 4 bases clipped from V and 7 bases from J, the junction kept 13 bases outside the gene matches. CDR1 is MNHNS and CDR2 is SASEGT in the germline V gene. The CDR3 extends over 16 amino acids. The CDR3 DNA follows: TGTGCCAGCAGTGCTGGGGGACTAGCGAGAGGAGGAGAGCAGTACTTC. Protein sequence: CASSAGGLARGGEQYF.